The rows below give T cell receptor beta chains drawn from one sample of a study of cytomegalovirus exposure and HLA in healthy donors. TCRdb keeps only in-frame clones here, not all; method: immunoSEQ multiplex PCR. The sample contains around 150,000 clones, over 60% of which appear only once. The sequenced sample was PBMCs. Receptors originate from a male donor in good health and CMV-seronegative. Both conserved end residues are part of each CDR3. The D gene is left open where the match is weak. Expanded clones get a size class; other rows say once, few or many, or leave the size out.

v_gene	d_gene	j_gene	abundance	len	CDR3aa	CDR3nt
TRBV6-1	TRBD1	TRBJ1-2	-	14	CASSLYRGDDGYTF	TGTGCCAGCAGTCTTTACAGGGGGGATGATGGCTACACCTTC
TRBV5-4	TRBD1	TRBJ1-2	-	12	CASRGDSYGYTF	TGTGCCAGCAGGGGGGACAGCTATGGCTACACCTTC
TRBV14	-	TRBJ2-3	-	13	CASSQDYTDTQYF	TGTGCCAGCAGCCAAGACTATACAGATACGCAGTATTTT
TRBV5-8	-	TRBJ2-7	-	16	CASKQLQGLSSYEQYF	TGTGCCAGCAAACAATTACAGGGCCTAAGCTCCTACGAGCAGTACTTC
TRBV6-4	TRBD2	TRBJ2-7	-	14	CATYTPTSGYEQYF	TGTGCCACCTATACGCCGACTAGCGGCTACGAGCAGTACTTC
TRBV5-1	TRBD1	TRBJ1-2	-	13	CASSQGTGVGYTF	TGCGCCAGCAGCCAAGGGACAGGGGTAGGCTACACCTTC
TRBV11-2	-	TRBJ1-5	-	16	CASSLAISLDNQPQHF	TGTGCCAGCAGCTTAGCCATTAGCCTCGACAATCAGCCCCAGCATTTT
TRBV5-1	TRBD1	TRBJ2-7	-	15	CASSLGGTGTDEQYF	TGCGCCAGCAGCTTGGGAGGGACAGGGACCGACGAGCAGTACTTC
TRBV5-6	TRBD1	TRBJ2-2	-	15	CASSFRDRLTGELFF	TGTGCCAGCAGCTTCCGGGACAGACTCACCGGGGAGCTGTTTTTT
TRBV2	TRBD1	TRBJ2-5	few	13	CASTGQGGETQYF	TGTGCCAGCACAGGACAGGGAGGAGAGACCCAGTACTTC
TRBV4-3	-	TRBJ2-5	-	14	CASSQEGAGQTQYF	TGCGCCAGCAGCCAAGAAGGGGCTGGGCAGACCCAGTACTTC
TRBV14	TRBD2	TRBJ2-1	-	15	CASRASGSPYNEQFF	TGTGCCAGCAGGGCAAGCGGGAGTCCCTACAATGAGCAGTTCTTC
TRBV5-1	-	TRBJ1-3	-	19	CASSLLGGVRGQAGNTIYF	TGCGCCAGCAGCTTGCTTGGCGGGGTTCGAGGGCAGGCTGGAAACACCATATATTTT
TRBV16	-	TRBJ2-5	-	14	CASSPGTYQETQYF	TGTGCCAGCAGCCCAGGGACATACCAAGAGACCCAGTACTTC
TRBV6-1	TRBD1	TRBJ1-2	-	16	CASSEGTGRIRGGYTF	TGTGCCAGCAGTGAAGGGACAGGGCGAATTCGGGGTGGCTACACCTTC
TRBV7-2	-	TRBJ2-1	-	16	CASSPGDQSRTHEQFF	TGTGCCAGCAGTCCGGGGGACCAATCCCGGACCCATGAGCAGTTCTTC
TRBV30	TRBD2	TRBJ2-7	-	16	CAWSGASGRTPYEQYF	TGTGCCTGGAGTGGGGCTAGCGGGAGGACACCCTACGAGCAGTACTTC
TRBV7-3	-	TRBJ1-1	-	13	CASSLSGNTEAFF	TGTGCCAGCAGCTTATCAGGGAACACTGAAGCTTTCTTT
TRBV11-1	-	TRBJ1-5	few	13	CASSLESNQPQHF	TGTGCCAGCAGCCTCGAGAGCAATCAGCCCCAGCATTTT
TRBV5-4	-	TRBJ1-1	once	13	CASSFTEGTEAFF	TGTGCCAGCAGCTTTACGGAGGGCACTGAAGCTTTCTTT